This is a list of T cell receptor beta chains from one sample in a study of CD8 T cells in Susac syndrome. TCRdb called the immunoSEQ multiplex PCR reads again in MiXCR, with one record for every CDR3 protein. The sample has about 200,000 distinct CDR3 sequences, 95% seen once; the top ten hold under 0.12%. The sample comprised CD4+ T cells from PBMCs. The receptors derive from a human donor in good health. Each CDR3 is given with its conserved first and last residue. The D gene is left open where the match is weak. Part of the rows lack a size; the others show once, few, many or a class for expanded clones.

abundance	d_gene	v_gene	j_gene	CDR3nt	CDR3aa
-	-	TRBV6-2/TRBV6-3	TRBJ2-6	TGTGCCACTCAGCCGGTTCCCCGCTCTGGGGCCAACGTCCTGACTTTC	CATQPVPRSGANVLTF
-	-	TRBV14	TRBJ1-1	TGTGCCAGCAGCCGAATGGGGAACACTGAAGCTTTCTTT	CASSRMGNTEAFF
-	TRBD1	TRBV7-3	TRBJ2-1	TGTGCCAGCAGCCCCCCCGGGACAGGGGGCAATGAGCAGTTCTTC	CASSPPGTGGNEQFF
-	TRBD1	TRBV5-1	TRBJ2-1	TGCGCCAGCAGCTTGTTGACAGGGGCGCCCCGAGAGCAGTTCTTC	CASSLLTGAPREQFF
-	TRBD2	TRBV3-1	TRBJ2-1	TGTGCCAGCAGCCCCGTGGGGACGGGGGGTGAGCAGTTCTTC	CASSPVGTGGEQFF
-	TRBD2	TRBV12-3/TRBV12-4	TRBJ2-7	TGTGCCAGCGGCCATACTAGCGGGGGGGCATACGAGCAGTACTTC	CASGHTSGGAYEQYF
-	-	TRBV7-2	TRBJ2-1	TGTGCCAGCAGCTCGGTCGATGAGCAGTTCTTC	CASSSVDEQFF
-	TRBD2	TRBV24-1	TRBJ2-5	TGTGCCACCAGTGATCTGCGGGAGGGCCACCAAGAGACCCAGTACTTC	CATSDLREGHQETQYF
-	-	TRBV18	TRBJ2-7	TGTGCGACACGGGGCGATACCTACGAGCAGTACTTC	CATRGDTYEQYF
-	TRBD1	TRBV29-1	TRBJ1-6	TGCAGCGTTCGACAGGGGGATTCACCCCTCCACTTT	CSVRQGDSPLHF
-	-	TRBV5-1	TRBJ2-5	TGCGCCAGCAGCTTGGGGGTCCGCCCCCAAGAGACCCAGTACTTC	CASSLGVRPQETQYF
-	TRBD1	TRBV5-4	TRBJ1-1	TGTGCCAGCAGCTCGGGACAGGCAAACACTGAAGCTTTCTTT	CASSSGQANTEAFF
-	-	TRBV12-3/TRBV12-4	TRBJ2-1	TGTGCCAGCAGCTCAAGCGCGGCTGAGCAGTTCTTC	CASSSSAAEQFF
-	-	TRBV20-1	TRBJ2-1	TGCAGTGCTAGAGCGAGATCAGGGAGTGATGAGCAGTTCTTC	CSARARSGSDEQFF
-	TRBD1	TRBV20-1	TRBJ2-7	TGCAGTGCTAGAGACCCAAGAGGGGGCCTTTCCTACGAGCAGTACTTC	CSARDPRGGLSYEQYF
few	TRBD1	TRBV2	TRBJ2-1	TGTGCCAGCTCGGGACAGGGGTACAATGAGCAGTTCTTC	CASSGQGYNEQFF
-	-	TRBV6-5	TRBJ1-2	TGTGCCAGCAGTTACTCGCCGGACAGTCCCGTAGCTAACTATGGCTACACCTTC	CASSYSPDSPVANYGYTF
-	TRBD2	TRBV2	TRBJ2-5	TGTGCCAGCAGTCGAGGACTAGCGGGGGTGGAGACCCAGTACTTC	CASSRGLAGVETQYF
-	TRBD1	TRBV18	TRBJ2-5	TGTGCCAGCTCACCGGACCAGGGGGCAATGGAGACCCAGTACTTC	CASSPDQGAMETQYF
-	-	TRBV7-6	TRBJ2-1	TGTGCCAGCAGCTCACGGCTTTACAATGAGCAGTTCTTC	CASSSRLYNEQFF
-	-	TRBV18	TRBJ1-1	TGTGCCAGCTCACCACGCCAGGGAAACACTGAAGCTTTCTTT	CASSPRQGNTEAFF
-	-	TRBV6-6	TRBJ1-2	TGTGCCAGCAGCGGGGGTGGCTATGGCTACACCTTC	CASSGGGYGYTF
-	-	TRBV3-1	TRBJ2-1	TGTGCCAGCAGCCAAGGCAGGGCGCAATACAATGAGCAGTTCTTC	CASSQGRAQYNEQFF
-	TRBD1	TRBV6-5	TRBJ2-1	TGTGCCAGCAGGGCCCGGGACAGCTCCTACAATGAGCAGTTCTTC	CASRARDSSYNEQFF
-	-	TRBV12-3/TRBV12-4	TRBJ2-1	TGTGCCAGCAGTTTAACGGCTGGGATGAATGAGCAGTTCTTC	CASSLTAGMNEQFF
-	TRBD1	TRBV14	TRBJ1-1	TGTGCCAGCAGCCTTCTGACAGGGGACACTGAAGCTTTCTTT	CASSLLTGDTEAFF
-	TRBD1	TRBV12-3/TRBV12-4	TRBJ1-5	TGTGCCAGCAGTTTAGCGGACAGGGGATCGCCCCAGCATTTT	CASSLADRGSPQHF
-	-	TRBV29-1	TRBJ2-3	TGCAGCGTTTCTACGAGGGGGGAAGATACGCAGTATTTT	CSVSTRGEDTQYF
-	-	TRBV9	TRBJ2-7	TGTGCCAGCAGCGTAGGACTAGCCTACGAGCAGTACTTC	CASSVGLAYEQYF
-	-	TRBV7-2	TRBJ1-5	TGTGCCAGCAGCGCCCCCACGGGCAATCAGCCCCAGCATTTT	CASSAPTGNQPQHF
-	-	TRBV20-1	TRBJ2-3	TGCAGTGCTCCACCCACCCATATTGATACGCAGTATTTT	CSAPPTHIDTQYF
-	-	TRBV10-3	TRBJ1-2	TGTGCCATCCGAGGGGATGCGGATGGCTACACCTTC	CAIRGDADGYTF
once	TRBD2	TRBV2	TRBJ2-3	TGTGCCAGCGGGACTAGCGGTGTTGATACGCAGTATTTT	CASGTSGVDTQYF
-	-	TRBV24-1	TRBJ2-5	TGTGCCACCAGTCGAGAGGGGAGTTTAGAGACCCAGTACTTC	CATSREGSLETQYF
-	TRBD1	TRBV3-1	TRBJ1-5	TGTGCCAGCAGCCAAGATCACAGGGGAGGCAATCAGCCCCAGCTTTTT	CASSQDHRGGNQPQLF
-	-	TRBV27	TRBJ2-3	TGTGCCAGCTCTAGAGGGCAGAATATAGATACGCAGTATTTT	CASSRGQNIDTQYF
-	-	TRBV13	TRBJ2-1	TGTGCCAGCAGCCCCAGAAACTACAATGAGCAGTTCTTC	CASSPRNYNEQFF
-	-	TRBV3-1	TRBJ1-2	TGTGCCAGCAGCCAAGCCTTCGGAGGCTACACCTTC	CASSQAFGGYTF
-	-	TRBV27	TRBJ1-2	TGTGCCAGCAGGAACCACCCTGGCTACACCTTC	CASRNHPGYTF
-	TRBD1	TRBV3-1	TRBJ2-5	TGTGCCAGCAGCCAGCTAAACGCAGGGGGCCGGGAGACCCAGTACTTC	CASSQLNAGGRETQYF
-	-	TRBV7-9	TRBJ2-7	TGTGCCAGCCTTTCGAAAGACAGCTACGAGCAGTACTTC	CASLSKDSYEQYF
-	-	TRBV4-2	TRBJ1-6	TGTGCCAGCGGAGCCGAATGGGGATCCTATAATTCACCCCTCCACTTT	CASGAEWGSYNSPLHF
once	-	TRBV9	TRBJ2-3	TGTGCCAGCAGCTTTGGAACAGGACTCCTAGGGACAGATACGCAGTATTTT	CASSFGTGLLGTDTQYF
-	-	TRBV15	TRBJ1-5	TGTGCCACCAGCAGAGATCATGGCTCATGGCCCCAGCATTTT	CATSRDHGSWPQHF
-	TRBD2	TRBV13	TRBJ2-5	TGTGCCAGCAGCCCAAGGACTAGCGGGGGAATGGAGACCCAGTACTTC	CASSPRTSGGMETQYF
-	-	TRBV15	TRBJ2-2	TGTGCCACCAGCAGAGACCAGGGCACCGGGGAGCTGTTTTTT	CATSRDQGTGELFF
-	TRBD2	TRBV7-2	TRBJ2-1	TGTGCCAGCACCATGGCTAGCGGGAGGCGACATGAGCAGTTCTTC	CASTMASGRRHEQFF
once	-	TRBV20-1	TRBJ2-5	TGCAGTGCTACCCCTTTATCCCTCTACACGGAGACCCAGTACTTC	CSATPLSLYTETQYF
-	-	TRBV20-1	TRBJ1-2	TGCAGTGCTAGTCCAGTCCCGGGTGGCTACACCTTC	CSASPVPGGYTF
once	TRBD1	TRBV29-1	TRBJ1-1	TGCAGCGTTAAAGTGCGACAGGGATCACCGAACACTGAAGCTTTCTTT	CSVKVRQGSPNTEAFF
once	-	TRBV5-1	TRBJ2-1	TGCGCCAGCAGATTGACAGGAAACTCCTACAATGAGCAGTTCTTC	CASRLTGNSYNEQFF
-	-	TRBV20-1	TRBJ2-3	TGCAGTGCCGCCGCCGTCGGAGCGACAGATACGCAGTATTTT	CSAAAVGATDTQYF
-	TRBD2	TRBV5-1	TRBJ2-5	TGCGCCAGCAGCTTCAACCCGACTAGCGGGGACCAGACCCAGTACTTC	CASSFNPTSGDQTQYF
-	-	TRBV15	TRBJ1-1	TGTGCCACCAGCCTGATATTAGACACTGAAGCTTTCTTT	CATSLILDTEAFF
-	-	TRBV6-6	TRBJ2-1	TGTGCCAGCAGCCGGGGGGCGGATGAGCAGTTCTTC	CASSRGADEQFF
-	TRBD1	TRBV20-1	TRBJ1-6	TGCAGTGCTACCCTGGGACAGTCGAATAATTCACCCCTCCACTTT	CSATLGQSNNSPLHF
-	-	TRBV27	TRBJ1-1	TGTGCCAGCAGACGTCAGGGTGTCACTGAAGCTTTCTTT	CASRRQGVTEAFF
-	-	TRBV30	TRBJ2-2	TGTGCCTGGAGTGTCGGGATTTCGAACGGGGAGCTGTTTTTT	CAWSVGISNGELFF